Included here is one T cell receptor beta chain sequence, with context. Its antigen is still unknown. V lost 4 bases and J lost 7; bases outside the gene matches: 3. The CDR3 totals 12 residues. The germline V gene has CDR1 MNHEY and CDR2 SVGAGI. Clones were read by immunoSEQ multiplex PCR, and TCRdb kept only the in-frame ones, dropping some. The profile shows about 2 million clones, about 95% of them singletons. Selected positively for CCR7 and CD45RO-negative, naive CD8 cells excluded terminally differentiated effector memory CD45RA+ cells. These data come from a study of shared clonotypes between healthy human individuals. The study's findings and limits: Sharing across four donors was highest in naive CD4 (roughly 5%) and lowest in memory CD8 (roughly 0.4%).

The V and J genes are TRBV6-5 and TRBJ2-7; TRBD1 aligns across 8 bases. The sample taken for sequencing was naive CD8+ T cells sorted from blood. This TCR was recovered from a man aged 18 to 29 in good health. The CDR3 is CASSFTGGEQYF. CDR3 nucleotide sequence: TGTGCCAGCAGTTTCACAGGGGGAGAGCAGTACTTC.